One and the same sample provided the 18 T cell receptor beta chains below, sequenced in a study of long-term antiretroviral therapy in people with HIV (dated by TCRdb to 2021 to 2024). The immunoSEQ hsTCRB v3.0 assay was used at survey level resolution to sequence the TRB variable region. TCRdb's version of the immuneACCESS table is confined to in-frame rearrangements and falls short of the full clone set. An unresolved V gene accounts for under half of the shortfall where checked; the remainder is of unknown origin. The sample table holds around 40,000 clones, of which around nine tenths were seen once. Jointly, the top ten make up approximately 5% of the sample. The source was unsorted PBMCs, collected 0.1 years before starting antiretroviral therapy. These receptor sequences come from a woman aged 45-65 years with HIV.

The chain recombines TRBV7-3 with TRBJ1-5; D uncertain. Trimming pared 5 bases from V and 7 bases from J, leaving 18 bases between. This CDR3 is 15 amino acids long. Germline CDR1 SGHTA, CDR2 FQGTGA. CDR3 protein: CASSLQPGEGQPQHF. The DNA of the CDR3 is TGTGCCAGCAGCCTCCAACCTGGGGAAGGACAGCCCCAGCATTTT.

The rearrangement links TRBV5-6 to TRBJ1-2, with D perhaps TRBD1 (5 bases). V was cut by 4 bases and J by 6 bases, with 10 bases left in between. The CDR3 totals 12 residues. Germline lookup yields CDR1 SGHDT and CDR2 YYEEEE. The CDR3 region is CASSDTGNGYTF. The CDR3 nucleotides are TGTGCCAGCAGCGATACAGGAAATGGCTACACCTTC. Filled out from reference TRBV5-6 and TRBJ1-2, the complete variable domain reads DAGVTQSPTHLIKTRGQQVTLRCSPKSGHDTVSWYQQALGQGPQFIFQYYEEEERQRGNFPDRFSGHQFPNYSSELNVNALLLGDSALYLCASSDTGNGYTFGSGTRLTVV.

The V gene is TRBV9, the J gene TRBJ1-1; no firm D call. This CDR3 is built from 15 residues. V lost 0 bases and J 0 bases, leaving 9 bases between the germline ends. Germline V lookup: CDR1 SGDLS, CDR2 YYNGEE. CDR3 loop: CASSVGSRLNTEAFF. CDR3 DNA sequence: TGTGCCAGCAGCGTAGGGTCAAGATTGAACACTGAAGCTTTCTTT.

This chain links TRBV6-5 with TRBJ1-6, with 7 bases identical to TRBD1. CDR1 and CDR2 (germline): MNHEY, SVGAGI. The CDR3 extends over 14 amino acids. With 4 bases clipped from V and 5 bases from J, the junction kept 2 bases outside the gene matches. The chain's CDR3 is CASSSTGNNSPLHF. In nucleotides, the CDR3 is TGTGCCAGCAGTTCGACAGGGAATAATTCACCCCTCCACTTT.

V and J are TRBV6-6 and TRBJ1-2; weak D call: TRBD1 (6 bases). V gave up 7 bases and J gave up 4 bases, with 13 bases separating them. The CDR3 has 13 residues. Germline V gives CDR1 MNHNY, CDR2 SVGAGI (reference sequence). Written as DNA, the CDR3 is TGTGCCAGCATCGGGAACAGGGTCTATGGCTACACCTTC. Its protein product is CASIGNRVYGYTF.

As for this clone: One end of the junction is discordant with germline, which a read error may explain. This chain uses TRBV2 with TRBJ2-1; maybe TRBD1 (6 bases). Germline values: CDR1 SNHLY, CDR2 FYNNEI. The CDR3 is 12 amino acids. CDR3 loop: CASSVGTGHLLF. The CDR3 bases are TGTGCCAGCAGTGTAGGAACGGGACATCTCCTCTTC.

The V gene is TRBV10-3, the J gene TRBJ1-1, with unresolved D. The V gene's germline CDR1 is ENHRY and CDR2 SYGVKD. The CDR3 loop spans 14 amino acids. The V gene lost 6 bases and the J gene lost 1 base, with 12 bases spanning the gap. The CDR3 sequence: CAISDHTKNTEAFF. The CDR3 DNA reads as TGTGCCATCAGCGACCACACTAAGAACACTGAAGCTTTCTTT.

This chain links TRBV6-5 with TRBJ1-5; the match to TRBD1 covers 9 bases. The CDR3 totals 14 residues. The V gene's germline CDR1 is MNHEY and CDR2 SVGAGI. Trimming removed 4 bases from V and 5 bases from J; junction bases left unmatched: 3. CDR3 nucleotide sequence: TGTGCCAGCAGTTCTGGACAGGGGCATCAGCCCCAGCATTTT. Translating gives CASSSGQGHQPQHF.

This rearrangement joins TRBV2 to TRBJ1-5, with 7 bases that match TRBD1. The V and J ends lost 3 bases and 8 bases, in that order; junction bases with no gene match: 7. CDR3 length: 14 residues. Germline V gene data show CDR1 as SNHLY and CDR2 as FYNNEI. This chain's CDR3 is CASSENRGREPQHF. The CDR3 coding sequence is TGTGCCAGCAGTGAGAACAGGGGCAGGGAGCCCCAGCATTTT. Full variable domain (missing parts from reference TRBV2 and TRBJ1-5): EPEVTQTPSHQVTQMGQEVILRCVPISNHLYFYWYRQILGQKVEFLVSFYNNEISEKSEIFDDQFSVERPDGSNFTLKIRSTKLEDSAMYFCASSENRGREPQHFGDGTRLSIL.

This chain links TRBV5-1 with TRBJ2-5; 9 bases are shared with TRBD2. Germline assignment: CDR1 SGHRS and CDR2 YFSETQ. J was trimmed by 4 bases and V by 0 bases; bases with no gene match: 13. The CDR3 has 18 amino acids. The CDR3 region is CASSLGLAGSLDVETQYF. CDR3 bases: TGCGCCAGCAGCTTGGGGCTAGCGGGGAGCCTGGATGTAGAGACCCAGTACTTC.

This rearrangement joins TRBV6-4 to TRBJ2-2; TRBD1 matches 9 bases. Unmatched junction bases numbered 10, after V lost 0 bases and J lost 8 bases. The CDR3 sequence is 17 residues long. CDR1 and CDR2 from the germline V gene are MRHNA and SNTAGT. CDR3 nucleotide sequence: TGTGCCAGCAGTGACTCGTTGGGACAGGGTACCACTGGGGAGCTGTTTTTT. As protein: CASSDSLGQGTTGELFF.

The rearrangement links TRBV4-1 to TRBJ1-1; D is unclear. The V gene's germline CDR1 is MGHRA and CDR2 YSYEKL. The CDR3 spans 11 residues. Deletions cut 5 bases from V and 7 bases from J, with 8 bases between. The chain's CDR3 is CASSLGREAFF. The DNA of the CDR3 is TGCGCCAGCAGCTTAGGACGTGAAGCTTTCTTT.

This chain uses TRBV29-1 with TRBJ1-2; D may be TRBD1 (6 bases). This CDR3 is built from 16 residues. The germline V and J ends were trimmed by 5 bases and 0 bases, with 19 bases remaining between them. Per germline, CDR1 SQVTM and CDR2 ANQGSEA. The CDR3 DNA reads TGCAGCGTTAAGGTTACGACAGGCCAAGCTAACTATGGCTACACCTTC. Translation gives CSVKVTTGQANYGYTF.

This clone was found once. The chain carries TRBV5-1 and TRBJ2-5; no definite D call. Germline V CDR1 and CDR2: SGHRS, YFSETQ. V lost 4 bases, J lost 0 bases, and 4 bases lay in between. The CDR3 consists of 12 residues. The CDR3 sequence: CASSGNQETQYF. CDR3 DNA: TGCGCCAGCAGCGGAAACCAAGAGACCCAGTACTTC. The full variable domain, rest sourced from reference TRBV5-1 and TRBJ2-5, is KAGVTQTPRYLIKTRGQQVTLSCSPISGHRSVSWYQQTPGQGLQFLFEYFSETQRNKGNFPGRFSGRQFSNSRSEMNVSTLELGDSALYLCASSGNQETQYFGPGTRLLVL.

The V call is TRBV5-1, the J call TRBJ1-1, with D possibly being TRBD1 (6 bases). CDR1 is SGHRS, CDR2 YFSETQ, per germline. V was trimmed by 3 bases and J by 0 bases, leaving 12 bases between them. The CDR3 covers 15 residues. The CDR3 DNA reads TGCGCCAGCAGCTCGGACAGCTCCATGAACACTGAAGCTTTCTTT. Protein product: CASSSDSSMNTEAFF.

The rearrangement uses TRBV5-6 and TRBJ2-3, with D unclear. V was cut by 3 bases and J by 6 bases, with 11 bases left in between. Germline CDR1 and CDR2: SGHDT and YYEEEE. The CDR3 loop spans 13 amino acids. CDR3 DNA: TGTGCCAGCAGCTGGACGAAGGCTGATACGCAGTATTTT. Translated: CASSWTKADTQYF.

CDR3 DNA sequence: TGTGCCAGCAGCTTAACGAGGCAGGGTCCTGAAGCTTTCTTT. It translates to CASSLTRQGPEAFF. The chain combines TRBV7-3 with TRBJ1-1; D perhaps matches TRBD1 (5 bases). With 0 bases removed from V and 6 bases from J, the gap between germline ends came to 11 bases. CDR3 length: 14 amino acids. The germline V gene has CDR1 SGHTA and CDR2 FQGTGA. The full variable domain, in which reference TRBV7-3 and TRBJ1-1 provide the parts outside the CDR3, is GAGVSQTPSNKVTEKGKYVELRCDPISGHTALYWYRQSLGQGPEFLIYFQGTGAADDSGLPNDRFFAVRPEGSVSTLKIQRTERGDSAVYLCASSLTRQGPEAFFGQGTRLTVV.

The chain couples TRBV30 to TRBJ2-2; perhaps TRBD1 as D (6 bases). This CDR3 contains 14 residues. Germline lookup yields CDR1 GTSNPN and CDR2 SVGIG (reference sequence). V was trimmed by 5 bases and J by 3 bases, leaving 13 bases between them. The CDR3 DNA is TGTGCCTGGGACCGGGACACTTACACCGGGGAGCTGTTTTTT. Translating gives CAWDRDTYTGELFF.